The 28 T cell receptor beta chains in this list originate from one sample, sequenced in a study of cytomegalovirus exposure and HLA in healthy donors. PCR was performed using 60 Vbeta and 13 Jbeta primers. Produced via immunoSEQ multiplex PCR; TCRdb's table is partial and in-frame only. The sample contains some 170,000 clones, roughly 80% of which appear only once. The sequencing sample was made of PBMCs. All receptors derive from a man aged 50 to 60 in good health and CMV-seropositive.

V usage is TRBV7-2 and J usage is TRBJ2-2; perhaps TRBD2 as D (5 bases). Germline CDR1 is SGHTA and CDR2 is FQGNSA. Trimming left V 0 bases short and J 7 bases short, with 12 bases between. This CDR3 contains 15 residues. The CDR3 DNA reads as TGTGCCAGCAGCTTAGCGGGAGCGACCGGCGGGGAGCTGTTTTTT. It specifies CASSLAGATGGELFF.

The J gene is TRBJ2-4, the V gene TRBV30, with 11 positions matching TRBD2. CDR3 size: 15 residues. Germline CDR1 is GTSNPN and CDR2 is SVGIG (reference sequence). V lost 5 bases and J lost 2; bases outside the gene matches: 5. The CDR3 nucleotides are TGTGCCTGGGCTAGCGGGGGGCCAACCAAAAACATTCAGTACTTC. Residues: CAWASGGPTKNIQYF.

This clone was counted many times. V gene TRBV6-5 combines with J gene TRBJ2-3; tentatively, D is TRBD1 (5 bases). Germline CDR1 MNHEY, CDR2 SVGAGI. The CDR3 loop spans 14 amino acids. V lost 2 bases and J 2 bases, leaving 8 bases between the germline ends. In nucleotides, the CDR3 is TGTGCCAGCAGTTACCAGGGATTCACAGATACGCAGTATTTT. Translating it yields CASSYQGFTDTQYF.

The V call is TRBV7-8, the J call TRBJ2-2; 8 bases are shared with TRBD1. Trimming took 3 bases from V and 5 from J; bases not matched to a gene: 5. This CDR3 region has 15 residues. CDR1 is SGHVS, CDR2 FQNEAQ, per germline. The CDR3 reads CASSFGQGRTGELFF. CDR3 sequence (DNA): TGTGCCAGCAGCTTTGGACAGGGTCGGACCGGGGAGCTGTTTTTT.

The CDR3 region is CASSADPENTEAFF. In nucleotides, the CDR3 is TGTGCCAGCAGCGCCGATCCAGAGAACACTGAAGCTTTCTTT. This chain connects TRBV7-2 to TRBJ1-1, with unresolved D. Trimming took 5 bases from V and 1 from J, leaving 11 bases between them. The CDR3 is made up of 14 amino acids. Germline V gene sequence: CDR1 SGHTA, CDR2 FQGNSA.

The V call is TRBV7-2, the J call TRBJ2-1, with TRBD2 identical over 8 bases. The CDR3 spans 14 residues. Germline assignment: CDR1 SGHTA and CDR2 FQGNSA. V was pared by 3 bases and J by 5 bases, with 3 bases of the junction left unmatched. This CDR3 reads CASSFTSGNNEQFF. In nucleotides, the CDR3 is TGTGCCAGCAGCTTTACTAGCGGAAACAATGAGCAGTTCTTC.

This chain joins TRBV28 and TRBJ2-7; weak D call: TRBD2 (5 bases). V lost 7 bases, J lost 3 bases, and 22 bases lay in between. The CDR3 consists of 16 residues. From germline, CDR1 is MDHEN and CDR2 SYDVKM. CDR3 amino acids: CASTLVGRRPFYEQYF. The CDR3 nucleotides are TGTGCCAGCACCCTGGTAGGGAGACGACCCTTCTACGAGCAGTACTTC. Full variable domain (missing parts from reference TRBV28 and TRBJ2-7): DVKVTQSSRYLVKRTGEKVFLECVQDMDHENMFWYRQDPGLGLRLIYFSYDVKMKEKGDIPEGYSVSREKKERFSLILESASTNQTSMYLCASTLVGRRPFYEQYFGPGTRLTVT.

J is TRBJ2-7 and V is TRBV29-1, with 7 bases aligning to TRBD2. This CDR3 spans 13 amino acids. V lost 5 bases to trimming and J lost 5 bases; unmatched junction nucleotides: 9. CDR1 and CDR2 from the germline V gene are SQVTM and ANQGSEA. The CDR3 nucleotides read TGCAGCGTTTCGTCAACGCTAGCGGACGAGCAGTACTTC. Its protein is CSVSSTLADEQYF.

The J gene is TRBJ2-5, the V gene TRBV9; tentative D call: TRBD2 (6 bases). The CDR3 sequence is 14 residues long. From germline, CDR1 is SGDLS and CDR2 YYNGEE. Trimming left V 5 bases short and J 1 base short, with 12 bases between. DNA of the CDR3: TGTGCCAGCAGTTATACTAGCAGCCAAGAGACCCAGTACTTC. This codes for CASSYTSSQETQYF.

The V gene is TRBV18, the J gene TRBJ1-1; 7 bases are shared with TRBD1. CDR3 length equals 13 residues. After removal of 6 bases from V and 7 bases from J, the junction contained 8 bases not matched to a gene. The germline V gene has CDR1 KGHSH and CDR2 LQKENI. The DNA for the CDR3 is TGTGCCAGCTCCCCAGGGACAGACCGTGAAGCTTTCTTT. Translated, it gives CASSPGTDREAFF.

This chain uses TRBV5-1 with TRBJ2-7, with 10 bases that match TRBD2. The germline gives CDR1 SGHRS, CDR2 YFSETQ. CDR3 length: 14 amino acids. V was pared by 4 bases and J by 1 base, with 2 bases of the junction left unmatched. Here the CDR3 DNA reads TGCGCCAGCAGCGGTAGCGGGGGGTCCTACGAGCAGTACTTC. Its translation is CASSGSGGSYEQYF.

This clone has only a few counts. CDR3 amino acids: CASSPGTAYGYTF. Here the CDR3 DNA reads TGTGCCAGCAGCCCTGGGACTGCCTATGGCTACACCTTC. This chain joins TRBV7-9 and TRBJ1-2, with D possibly being TRBD1 (5 bases). This CDR3 comprises 13 residues. The germline V gene has CDR1 SEHNR and CDR2 FQNEAQ (reference sequence). The V gene lost 5 bases and the J gene lost 4 bases, with 11 bases spanning the gap.

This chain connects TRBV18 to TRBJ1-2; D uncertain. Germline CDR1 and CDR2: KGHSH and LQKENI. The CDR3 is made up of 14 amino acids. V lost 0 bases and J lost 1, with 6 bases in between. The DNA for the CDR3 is TGTGCCAGCTCACCACCGTCCCTTAACTATGGCTACACCTTC. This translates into CASSPPSLNYGYTF.

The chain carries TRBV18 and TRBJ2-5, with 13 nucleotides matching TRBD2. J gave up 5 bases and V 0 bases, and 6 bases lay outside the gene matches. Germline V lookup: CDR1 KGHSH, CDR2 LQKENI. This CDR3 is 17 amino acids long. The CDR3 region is CASSPPAGTSGAETQYF. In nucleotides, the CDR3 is TGTGCCAGCTCACCACCGGCTGGGACTAGCGGGGCGGAGACCCAGTACTTC.

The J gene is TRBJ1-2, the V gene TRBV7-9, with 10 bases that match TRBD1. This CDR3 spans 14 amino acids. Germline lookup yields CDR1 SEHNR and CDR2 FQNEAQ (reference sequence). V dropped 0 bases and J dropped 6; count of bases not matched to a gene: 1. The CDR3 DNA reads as TGTGCCAGCAGCTTAGCCGGGACAGGGGATGGCTACACCTTC. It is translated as CASSLAGTGDGYTF.

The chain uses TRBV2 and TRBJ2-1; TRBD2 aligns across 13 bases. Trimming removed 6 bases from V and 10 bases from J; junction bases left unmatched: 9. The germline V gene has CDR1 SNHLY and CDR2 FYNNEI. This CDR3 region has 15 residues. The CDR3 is CASSAGLAGKVEQFF. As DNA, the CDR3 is TGTGCCAGCAGCGCGGGACTAGCGGGGAAGGTGGAGCAGTTCTTC.

The CDR3 DNA is TGCACCAGCAGCCCGATAAAGGAACTAGAGCCCCCGTGGACCCAGTACTTC. Amino acid sequence: CTSSPIKELEPPWTQYF. The chain joins TRBV1 to TRBJ2-5; the D call in the table, TRBD2, was not verified against the DNA. TRBV1 is flagged as a pseudogene. This CDR3 is 17 amino acids long.

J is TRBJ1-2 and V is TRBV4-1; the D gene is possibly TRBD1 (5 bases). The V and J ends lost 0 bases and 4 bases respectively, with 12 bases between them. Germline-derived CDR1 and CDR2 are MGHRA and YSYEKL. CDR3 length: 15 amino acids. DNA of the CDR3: TGCGCCAGCAGCCAAGAGTCGGTGGGGGGCTATGGCTACACCTTC. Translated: CASSQESVGGYGYTF.

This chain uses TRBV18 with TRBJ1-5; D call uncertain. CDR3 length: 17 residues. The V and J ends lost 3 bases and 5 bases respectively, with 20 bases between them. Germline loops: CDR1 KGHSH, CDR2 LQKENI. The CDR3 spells CASSPNEIARADQPQHF. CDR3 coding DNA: TGTGCCAGCTCACCGAACGAGATCGCCAGAGCGGATCAGCCCCAGCATTTT. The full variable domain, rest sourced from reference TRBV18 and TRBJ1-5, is NAGVMQNPRHLVRRRGQEARLRCSPMKGHSHVYWYRQLPEEGLKFMVYLQKENIIDESGMPKERFSAEFPKEGPSILRIQQVVRGDSAAYFCASSPNEIARADQPQHFGDGTRLSIL.

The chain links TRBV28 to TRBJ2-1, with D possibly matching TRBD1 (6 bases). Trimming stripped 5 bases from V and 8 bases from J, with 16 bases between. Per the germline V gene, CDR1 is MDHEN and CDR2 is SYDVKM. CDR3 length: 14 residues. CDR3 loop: CASSRTVGLDEQFF. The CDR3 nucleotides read TGTGCCAGCAGTCGGACAGTCGGTTTGGATGAGCAGTTCTTC. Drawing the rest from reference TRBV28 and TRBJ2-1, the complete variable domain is DVKVTQSSRYLVKRTGEKVFLECVQDMDHENMFWYRQDPGLGLRLIYFSYDVKMKEKGDIPEGYSVSREKKERFSLILESASTNQTSMYLCASSRTVGLDEQFFGPGTRLTVL.

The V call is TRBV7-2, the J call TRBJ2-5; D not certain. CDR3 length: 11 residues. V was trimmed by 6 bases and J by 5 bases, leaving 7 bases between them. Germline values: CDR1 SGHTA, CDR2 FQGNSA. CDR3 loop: CASSYKETQYF. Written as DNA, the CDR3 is TGTGCCAGCAGTTACAAGGAGACCCAGTACTTC.

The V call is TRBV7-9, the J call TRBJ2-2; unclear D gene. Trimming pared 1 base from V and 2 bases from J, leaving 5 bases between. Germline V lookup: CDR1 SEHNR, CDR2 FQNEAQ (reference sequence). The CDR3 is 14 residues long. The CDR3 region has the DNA TGTGCCAGCAGCTTAGTACTAAACACCGGGGAGCTGTTTTTT. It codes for CASSLVLNTGELFF. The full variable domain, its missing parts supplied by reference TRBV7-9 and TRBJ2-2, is DTGVSQNPRHKITKRGQNVTFRCDPISEHNRLYWYRQTLGQGPEFLTYFQNEAQLEKSRLLSDRFSAERPKGSFSTLEIQRTEQGDSAMYLCASSLVLNTGELFFGEGSRLTVL.

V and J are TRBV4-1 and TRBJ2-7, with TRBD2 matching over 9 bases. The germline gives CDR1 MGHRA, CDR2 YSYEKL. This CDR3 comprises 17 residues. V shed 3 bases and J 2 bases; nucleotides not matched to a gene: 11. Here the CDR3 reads CASSQDLAGALTYEQYF. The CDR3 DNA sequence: TGCGCCAGCAGCCAGGACTTAGCGGGAGCGTTAACCTACGAGCAGTACTTC.

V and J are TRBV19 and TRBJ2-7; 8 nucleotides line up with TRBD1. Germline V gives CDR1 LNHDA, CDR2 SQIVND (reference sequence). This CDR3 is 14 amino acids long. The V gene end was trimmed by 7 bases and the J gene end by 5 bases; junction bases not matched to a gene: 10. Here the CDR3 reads CASKETGVRNEQYF. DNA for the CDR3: TGTGCCAGTAAGGAGACAGGGGTCAGGAACGAGCAGTACTTC.

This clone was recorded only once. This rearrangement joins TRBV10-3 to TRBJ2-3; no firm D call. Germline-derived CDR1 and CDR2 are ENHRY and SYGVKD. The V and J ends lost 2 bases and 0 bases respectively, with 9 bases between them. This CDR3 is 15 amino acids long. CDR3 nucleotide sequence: TGTGCCATCAGTGAGACAGATACTAGCACAGATACGCAGTATTTT. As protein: CAISETDTSTDTQYF.

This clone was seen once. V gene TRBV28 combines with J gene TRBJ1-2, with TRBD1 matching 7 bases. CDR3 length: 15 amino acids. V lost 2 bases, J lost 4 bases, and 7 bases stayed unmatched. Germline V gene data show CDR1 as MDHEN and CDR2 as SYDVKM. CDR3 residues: CASSLREGASYGYTF. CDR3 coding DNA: TGTGCCAGCAGTTTACGGGAGGGGGCCAGCTATGGCTACACCTTC.

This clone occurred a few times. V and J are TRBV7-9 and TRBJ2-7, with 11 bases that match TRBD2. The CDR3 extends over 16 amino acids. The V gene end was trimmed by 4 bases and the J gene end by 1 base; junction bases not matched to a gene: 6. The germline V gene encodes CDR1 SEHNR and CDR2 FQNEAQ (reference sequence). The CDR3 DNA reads TGTGCCAGCAGCTCCGACACTAGCGGGAGTTCCTACGAGCAGTACTTC. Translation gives CASSSDTSGSSYEQYF. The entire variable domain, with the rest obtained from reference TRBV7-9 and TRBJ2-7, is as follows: DTGVSQNPRHKITKRGQNVTFRCDPISEHNRLYWYRQTLGQGPEFLTYFQNEAQLEKSRLLSDRFSAERPKGSFSTLEIQRTEQGDSAMYLCASSSDTSGSSYEQYFGPGTRLTVT.

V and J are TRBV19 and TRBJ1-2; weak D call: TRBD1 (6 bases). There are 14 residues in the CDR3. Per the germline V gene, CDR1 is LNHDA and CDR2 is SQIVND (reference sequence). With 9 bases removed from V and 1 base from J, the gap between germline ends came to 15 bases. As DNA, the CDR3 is TGTGCCAGCGGACAGCCGACTCTTAACTATGGCTACACCTTC. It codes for CASGQPTLNYGYTF.